This T cell receptor (beta chain) is drawn from a study of technical replicates of blood from several donors. Trimming pared 8 bases from V and 3 bases from J, leaving 16 bases between. Germline V CDR1 and CDR2: MDHEN, SYDVKM. CDR3 size: 14 residues. TCRdb's table, derived via immunoSEQ multiplex PCR, lists solely in-frame clones and lacks some. The sample has 78,000 or so clones, about 91% seen once. The TCR sequence derives from a human donor in good health. The chain uses TRBV28 and TRBJ2-5; possibly TRBD1 for D (6 bases). Sequenced material: T cells isolated from PBMCs. Here the CDR3 DNA reads TGTGCCAGCGGCATGGAGTCAGGGGAAGAGACCCAGTACTTC. The encoded protein is CASGMESGEETQYF.